Listed below are T cell receptor beta chains from one sample, sequenced in a study of cytomegalovirus exposure and HLA in healthy donors. Sequenced by immunoSEQ multiplex PCR; TCRdb stores in-frame clones only, minus some. The top ten clones hold about 5.2% of a sample with 55,000 to 70,000 clones, around 93% of them seen once. The sample consisted of PBMCs. These receptors all stem from a man between 18 and 29 years old in good health and CMV-seropositive. CDR3s include the opening cysteine and the closing phenylalanine or tryptophan. The D gene is left open where the match is weak. Not all rows give a size; the values are once, few, many and, for expanded clones, a class.

DNA: TGTGCCAGCAGCCTACAGGGGACCAAGAACACTGAAGCTTTCTTT; CDR3: CASSLQGTKNTEAFF; D: TRBD1; J: TRBJ1-1; size: -; V: TRBV7-9
DNA: TGTGCCAGCAGCGCCCTCGGTGGCGGCAGGGGCGTCTACGAGCAGTACTTC; CDR3: CASSALGGGRGVYEQYF; D: -; J: TRBJ2-7; size: -; V: TRBV11-2
DNA: TGTGCCAGCACCTCTGAGGTCTACGGTTCAAACTATGGCTACACCTTC; CDR3: CASTSEVYGSNYGYTF; D: -; J: TRBJ1-2; size: -; V: TRBV5-6
DNA: TGTGCCAGCAGCCATCCCATTAATGGAGCGGGAAGCTCCTACAATGAGCAGTTCTTC; CDR3: CASSHPINGAGSSYNEQFF; D: TRBD2; J: TRBJ2-1; size: once; V: TRBV14
DNA: TGCGCCAGCAGCTTGGAAACAGGGCATGGCTACACCTTC; CDR3: CASSLETGHGYTF; D: -; J: TRBJ1-2; size: -; V: TRBV5-1
DNA: TGCAGCGTTGCGGGCGGCGGGGAGACCCAGTACTTC; CDR3: CSVAGGGETQYF; D: -; J: TRBJ2-5; size: once; V: TRBV29-1
DNA: TGTGCCAGCAGCTTCCAGGGGGCCGGGGGCTACACCTTC; CDR3: CASSFQGAGGYTF; D: TRBD1; J: TRBJ1-2; size: -; V: TRBV5-4
DNA: TGTGCCAGCAGTTACTCGAAAACGGGGGGTCGCACTGAAGCTTTCTTT; CDR3: CASSYSKTGGRTEAFF; D: -; J: TRBJ1-1; size: once; V: TRBV6-5
DNA: TGTGCCAGCAGTTACGCCGGGACTGGGTACGAGCAGTACTTC; CDR3: CASSYAGTGYEQYF; D: -; J: TRBJ2-7; size: -; V: TRBV9
DNA: TGTGCCATCACAGGGTTGGGCAATGAGCAGTTCTTC; CDR3: CAITGLGNEQFF; D: -; J: TRBJ2-1; size: -; V: TRBV19
DNA: TGTGCCAGCAGTTCCAACCTCATACTAAACTATGGCTACACCTTC; CDR3: CASSSNLILNYGYTF; D: -; J: TRBJ1-2; size: -; V: TRBV6-5
DNA: TGTGCCAGCAGTTCCCCGGACAGGGGTGAAAAACTGTTTTTT; CDR3: CASSSPDRGEKLFF; D: TRBD1; J: TRBJ1-4; size: -; V: TRBV28
DNA: TGTGCCAGCAGCCGACTAGCGGCCTTCTACGAGCAGTACTTC; CDR3: CASSRLAAFYEQYF; D: TRBD2; J: TRBJ2-7; size: -; V: TRBV27
DNA: TGTGCCTGGAGTTCGGGACAGGGAGTTTACGAGCAGTACTTC; CDR3: CAWSSGQGVYEQYF; D: TRBD1; J: TRBJ2-7; size: -; V: TRBV30
DNA: TGCGCCAGCGGACGACTAGACGGCACAGATACGCAGTATTTT; CDR3: CASGRLDGTDTQYF; D: -; J: TRBJ2-3; size: -; V: TRBV5-1
DNA: TGTGCCAGCAGCTTAGGGACAGGGGGCCATGAGCAGTTCTTC; CDR3: CASSLGTGGHEQFF; D: TRBD1; J: TRBJ2-1; size: once; V: TRBV7-2
DNA: TGTGCCAGCAGCGTCTCCTTAGGGGGTGAGCAGTTCTTC; CDR3: CASSVSLGGEQFF; D: -; J: TRBJ2-1; size: -; V: TRBV9
DNA: TGTGCCAGCAGCGTAGGGGTAACAGGGGCCTACAATGAGCAGTTCTTC; CDR3: CASSVGVTGAYNEQFF; D: TRBD1; J: TRBJ2-1; size: -; V: TRBV9
DNA: TGTGCCAGCAGTTTTGACATGAGTAATGAAAAACTGTTTTTT; CDR3: CASSFDMSNEKLFF; D: -; J: TRBJ1-4; size: once; V: TRBV28
DNA: TGCGCCAGCAGCCCTCCCGGGAACACTGAAGCTTTCTTT; CDR3: CASSPPGNTEAFF; D: -; J: TRBJ1-1; size: -; V: TRBV5-1
DNA: TGTGCCAGCAGCTTGGGTCAGCAAGAGACCCAGTACTTC; CDR3: CASSLGQQETQYF; D: -; J: TRBJ2-5; size: -; V: TRBV5-6
DNA: TGTGCCAGCAGTTCCGATATCGGAGGGCAGTACTTC; CDR3: CASSSDIGGQYF; D: -; J: TRBJ2-7; size: -; V: TRBV6-5
DNA: TGCAGCGTTGACCGCGGGAGAGGCAATGAGCAGTTCTTC; CDR3: CSVDRGRGNEQFF; D: TRBD2; J: TRBJ2-1; size: -; V: TRBV29-1
DNA: TGTGCCAGCAGCCTACGCAGGTCCCGGGCCAACGTCCTGACTTTC; CDR3: CASSLRRSRANVLTF; D: -; J: TRBJ2-6; size: -; V: TRBV27
DNA: TGTGCCAGCAGTTGGGACAGGAGGAACACTGAAGCTTTCTTT; CDR3: CASSWDRRNTEAFF; D: TRBD1; J: TRBJ1-1; size: -; V: TRBV6-5
DNA: TGTGCCAGCAGCAAAGTGTCCAGGGGGGTTCCCGGGGAGCTGTTTTTT; CDR3: CASSKVSRGVPGELFF; D: -; J: TRBJ2-2; size: -; V: TRBV21-1
DNA: TGCGCCAGCAGTGGACACAACAATGAGCAGTTCTTC; CDR3: CASSGHNNEQFF; D: -; J: TRBJ2-1; size: -; V: TRBV10-1
DNA: TGTGCCAGCAGTCTCCCGGGACAGAAAAATCAGCCCCAGCATTTT; CDR3: CASSLPGQKNQPQHF; D: TRBD1; J: TRBJ1-5; size: -; V: TRBV28
DNA: TGTGCCAGCAGTTACTCGAGTAGCTACGAGCAGTACTTC; CDR3: CASSYSSSYEQYF; D: -; J: TRBJ2-7; size: -; V: TRBV6-5
DNA: TGCGCCAGCAGCCAATATGGCCGGGACGAGCAGTACTTC; CDR3: CASSQYGRDEQYF; D: -; J: TRBJ2-7; size: -; V: TRBV4-1
DNA: TGTGCCAGCGCCACCGGGGGGTCTTACAATCAGCCCCAGCATTTT; CDR3: CASATGGSYNQPQHF; D: -; J: TRBJ1-5; size: -; V: TRBV7-2
DNA: TGCGCCAGCAGCGTCGGGACTAGCTACGAGCAGTACTTC; CDR3: CASSVGTSYEQYF; D: TRBD2; J: TRBJ2-7; size: -; V: TRBV4-1
DNA: TGCGCCAGCAGCCAAGGGACAGGGGGGAATCAGCCCCAGCATTTT; CDR3: CASSQGTGGNQPQHF; D: TRBD1; J: TRBJ1-5; size: -; V: TRBV4-1
DNA: TGTGCCAGCAGCCACCGGGACAGGGATCCTAATGAAAAACTGTTTTTT; CDR3: CASSHRDRDPNEKLFF; D: TRBD1; J: TRBJ1-4; size: -; V: TRBV7-9
DNA: TGTGCCAGCAGTCCCCGGGACAGACTGCAGTGGAAAGAGCAGTTCTTC; CDR3: CASSPRDRLQWKEQFF; D: TRBD1; J: TRBJ2-1; size: -; V: TRBV6-6
DNA: TGTGCCAGCAGTTTATGGGACAGGGGGATCGGTGGGGCCAACGTCCTGACTTTC; CDR3: CASSLWDRGIGGANVLTF; D: TRBD1; J: TRBJ2-6; size: -; V: TRBV28
DNA: TGTGCCAGCAGTTTTGGCATATACGAGCAGTACTTC; CDR3: CASSFGIYEQYF; D: -; J: TRBJ2-7; size: -; V: TRBV28
DNA: TGTGCCAGCAGTTCGGAGGGCCAGCCCCAGCATTTT; CDR3: CASSSEGQPQHF; D: -; J: TRBJ1-5; size: -; V: TRBV27
DNA: TGTGCCAGCAGCTCGCGTCGACAGTCCGACGAGCAGTACTTC; CDR3: CASSSRRQSDEQYF; D: -; J: TRBJ2-7; size: -; V: TRBV9
DNA: TGTGCCAGCAGCTTGGCCCAAGGGGACAATGAGCAGTTCTTC; CDR3: CASSLAQGDNEQFF; D: -; J: TRBJ2-1; size: -; V: TRBV5-4
DNA: TGTGCCAGCAGGTCGACAGGGGAGCCCTACGAGCAGTACTTC; CDR3: CASRSTGEPYEQYF; D: TRBD1; J: TRBJ2-7; size: -; V: TRBV6-5
DNA: TGTGCCATAACTCCGGGACAGCAAGAGACCCAGTACTTC; CDR3: CAITPGQQETQYF; D: TRBD1; J: TRBJ2-5; size: -; V: TRBV10-3
DNA: TGTGCCAGCAGTTTGGAAGGGGGCTTCTCTGGAAACACCATATATTTT; CDR3: CASSLEGGFSGNTIYF; D: TRBD1; J: TRBJ1-3; size: -; V: TRBV6-6
DNA: TGTGCCAGCACCGAGACAGGGGGTGCTTACGAGCAGTACTTC; CDR3: CASTETGGAYEQYF; D: TRBD1; J: TRBJ2-7; size: -; V: TRBV27
DNA: TGCGCCAGCAGCCAAGGTCCAGCGGGAGGGGGCAATGAGCAGTTCTTC; CDR3: CASSQGPAGGGNEQFF; D: TRBD2; J: TRBJ2-1; size: -; V: TRBV4-1
DNA: TGTGCCAGCAGTTTAGAGCCCTCTGGAAACACCATATATTTT; CDR3: CASSLEPSGNTIYF; D: -; J: TRBJ1-3; size: -; V: TRBV27
DNA: TGTGCCAGCAGCTTGGGCAGATACAATGAGCAGTTCTTC; CDR3: CASSLGRYNEQFF; D: -; J: TRBJ2-1; size: -; V: TRBV7-9
DNA: TGTGCCAGCAGCCGGGGAGGCGACCCCAATGAGCAGTTCTTC; CDR3: CASSRGGDPNEQFF; D: -; J: TRBJ2-1; size: -; V: TRBV11-2
DNA: TGTGCCAGCAGTGAATGGGGGGTATTTGAGGGGCAAAACAATGAGCAGTTCTTC; CDR3: CASSEWGVFEGQNNEQFF; D: -; J: TRBJ2-1; size: -; V: TRBV2
DNA: TGTGCCAGCAGCCAGGGCGGGACTAGCACAGATACGCAGTATTTT; CDR3: CASSQGGTSTDTQYF; D: -; J: TRBJ2-3; size: -; V: TRBV11-3
DNA: TGTGCCAGTAGTATGACAGGTCTCAGCTCCTACAATGAGCAGTTCTTC; CDR3: CASSMTGLSSYNEQFF; D: -; J: TRBJ2-1; size: -; V: TRBV19
DNA: TGCGCCAGCAGGGAGGACGGGTCAGAGTACTTC; CDR3: CASREDGSEYF; D: -; J: TRBJ2-7; size: -; V: TRBV5-1